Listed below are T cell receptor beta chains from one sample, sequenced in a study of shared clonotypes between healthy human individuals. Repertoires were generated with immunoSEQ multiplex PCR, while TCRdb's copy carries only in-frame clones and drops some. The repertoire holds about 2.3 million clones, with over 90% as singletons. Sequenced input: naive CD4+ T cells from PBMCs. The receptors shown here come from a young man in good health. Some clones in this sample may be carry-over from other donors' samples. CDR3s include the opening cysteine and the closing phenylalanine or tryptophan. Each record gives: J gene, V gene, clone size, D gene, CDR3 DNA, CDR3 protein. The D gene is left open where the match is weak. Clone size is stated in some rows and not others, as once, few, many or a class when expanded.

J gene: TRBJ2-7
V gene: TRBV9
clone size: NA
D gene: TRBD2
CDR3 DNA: TGTGCCAGCAGCGTATTTAGCGGGAGTATCTACGAGCAGTACTTC
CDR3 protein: CASSVFSGSIYEQYF

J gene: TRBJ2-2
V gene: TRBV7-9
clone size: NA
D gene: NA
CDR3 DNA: TGTGCCAGCAGCTACACCGGGACCCTCAACCTGTTTTTT
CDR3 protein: CASSYTGTLNLFF

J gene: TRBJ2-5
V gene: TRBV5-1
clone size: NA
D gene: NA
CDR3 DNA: TGCGCCAGCAGCCCCGGCGGGGCGGAGACCCAGTACTTC
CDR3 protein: CASSPGGAETQYF

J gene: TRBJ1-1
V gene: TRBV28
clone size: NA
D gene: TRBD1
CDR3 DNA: TGTGCCAGCGGGACAGGGGGAACTGAAGCTTTCTTT
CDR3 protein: CASGTGGTEAFF

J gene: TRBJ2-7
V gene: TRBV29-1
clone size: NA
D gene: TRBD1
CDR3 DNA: TGCAGCGTACCGGGACAGGGCGGAGAGCAGTACTTC
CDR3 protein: CSVPGQGGEQYF

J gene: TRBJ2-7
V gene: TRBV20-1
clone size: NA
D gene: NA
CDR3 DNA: TGCAGTGCTCTAAGCTCCTACGAGCAGTACTTC
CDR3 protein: CSALSSYEQYF

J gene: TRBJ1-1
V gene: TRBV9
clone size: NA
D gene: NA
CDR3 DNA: TGTGCCAGCAGCGTAGCGGCTCTAATGAACACTGAAGCTTTCTTT
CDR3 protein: CASSVAALMNTEAFF

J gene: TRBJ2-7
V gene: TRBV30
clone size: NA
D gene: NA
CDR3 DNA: TGTGCCTGGAGTGTCTCAAGAGTCTACGAGCAGTACTTC
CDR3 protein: CAWSVSRVYEQYF

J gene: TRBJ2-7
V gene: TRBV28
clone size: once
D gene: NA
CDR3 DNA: TGTGCCAGCAGTCGTATACAGGCCCCCTACGGGCAGTACTTC
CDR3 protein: CASSRIQAPYGQYF

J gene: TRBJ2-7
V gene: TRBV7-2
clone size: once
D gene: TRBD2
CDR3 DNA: TGTGCCAGCAGCCAGAGCGGGACTATCTACGAGCAGTACTTC
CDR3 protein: CASSQSGTIYEQYF

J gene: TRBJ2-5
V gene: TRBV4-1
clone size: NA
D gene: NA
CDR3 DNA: TGCGCCAGCAGCCAAACGGGTGATCCCCAAGAGACCCAGTACTTC
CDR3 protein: CASSQTGDPQETQYF